Below are 32 T cell receptor beta chains sequenced from a single sample in a study of T-cell memory formation after mild COVID-19. TCRdb reprocessed the 5' RACE reads via MiXCR and lists one record per CDR3 protein. This table has 280,000 or so distinct CDR3 sequences, 8% to 10% appearing once. Sequencing was performed on PBMCs or a T cell subset sorted from them (not recorded which). All receptors come from a man in his late teens or twenties who had mild COVID-19 (a few samples of this study predate the infection). Cell type and time point are not known.

The rearrangement joins TRBV12-3 or TRBV12-4 to TRBJ2-7; D possibly corresponds to TRBD1 (7 bases). V was cut by 6 bases and J by 6 bases, with 21 bases left in between. This CDR3 comprises 15 residues. DNA of the CDR3: TGTGCCAGCAGGCTCCCCCGCACAGGGGACTCCGAGCAGTACTTC. It specifies CASRLPRTGDSEQYF.

This clonotype was found a few times. The chain couples TRBV4-2 to TRBJ1-1; TRBD1 matches at 9 bases. The CDR3 sequence is 14 residues long. Looked up from germline, CDR1 is LGHNA and CDR2 is YNFKEQ. J was trimmed by 10 bases and V by 3 bases; bases with no gene match: 9. This CDR3 is CASSQAGTGIIAFF. CDR3 sequence (DNA): TGTGCCAGCAGCCAGGCCGGGACAGGGATTATAGCTTTCTTT.

The chain has TRBV29-1 and TRBJ2-2, with 7 bases matching TRBD1. J gave up 1 base and V 5 bases, and 4 bases lay outside the gene matches. CDR1 and CDR2 from the germline V gene are SQVTM and ANQGSEA. The CDR3 runs to 14 residues. In nucleotides, the CDR3 is TGCAGCGTTATCTCAGGGGGGAACACCGGGGAGCTGTTTTTT. Translation gives CSVISGGNTGELFF.

At least ten counts were recorded for this clonotype. The chain couples TRBV7-2 to TRBJ2-7; D perhaps matches TRBD2 (5 bases). The CDR3 loop spans 13 amino acids. Between the trimmed V and J ends, which lost 4 bases and 3 bases, there was a span of 10 bases. The germline V gene encodes CDR1 SGHTA and CDR2 FQGNSA. In DNA form, the CDR3 reads TGTGCCAGCAGCTCCAGAGGAGGCTACGAGCAGTACTTC. Amino acid sequence: CASSSRGGYEQYF.

This clonotype was observed a handful of times. The rearrangement uses TRBV7-2 and TRBJ2-2; TRBD1 is a possible D gene (7 bases). CDR1 is SGHTA, CDR2 FQGNSA, per germline. The germline V and J ends were trimmed by 5 bases and 5 bases, with 18 bases remaining between them. CDR3 size: 16 residues. The CDR3 spells CASSPRAGGGTGELFF. The CDR3 coding sequence is TGTGCCAGCAGCCCTCGAGCAGGGGGAGGTACCGGGGAGCTGTTTTTT.

In its sample, this clonotype was seen a few times. This CDR3 is CASSLGALTYEQYF. The CDR3 DNA reads TGCGCCAGCAGCTTGGGAGCCCTCACCTACGAGCAGTACTTC. The J gene is TRBJ2-7, the V gene TRBV5-1; D is undetermined. Trimming stripped 0 bases from V and 2 bases from J, with 9 bases between. There are 14 residues in the CDR3. CDR1 and CDR2 (germline): SGHRS, YFSETQ.

This clonotype appeared a few times. The chain joins TRBV20-1 to TRBJ2-7, with D perhaps TRBD1 (6 bases). The germline gives CDR1 DFQATT, CDR2 SNEGSKA (reference sequence). The V and J ends lost 4 bases and 5 bases respectively, with 27 bases between them. The CDR3 runs 17 residues. The CDR3 loop is CSANPLDRSKLGDEQYF. The DNA of the CDR3 is TGCAGTGCTAACCCCTTGGACAGATCGAAGCTCGGGGACGAGCAGTACTTC.

This clonotype was seen many times. The chain has TRBV5-5 and TRBJ2-1, with TRBD2 matching 13 bases. The CDR3 has 16 residues. V lost 4 bases, J lost 8 bases, and 9 bases stayed unmatched. Germline V lookup: CDR1 SGHKS, CDR2 YYEKEE (reference sequence). CDR3 residues: CASSPPGTSGVDEQFF. CDR3 DNA sequence: TGTGCCAGCAGCCCCCCCGGGACTAGCGGGGTCGATGAGCAGTTCTTC.

This clonotype was recorded at least ten times. The J gene is TRBJ1-6, the V gene TRBV5-1; D unresolved. CDR1 and CDR2 from the germline V gene are SGHRS and YFSETQ. CDR3 length: 12 residues. Trimming shortened V by 6 bases and J by 10 bases, and 11 bases separated the two germline ends. The CDR3 DNA is TGCGCCAGCAAGGGAGAAGGGTCACCCCTCCACTTT. Its protein is CASKGEGSPLHF.

CDR3 bases: TGTGCCAGCAGCTTCCGCCCGGCGAGGGGCACAGATACGCAGTATTTT. Its translation is CASSFRPARGTDTQYF. This rearrangement joins TRBV11-2 to TRBJ2-3, with D possibly matching TRBD2 (5 bases). Germline V gives CDR1 SGHAT, CDR2 FQNNGV. The CDR3 spans 16 residues. V was cut by 3 bases and J by 1 base, with 14 bases left in between. Full variable domain (missing parts from reference TRBV11-2 and TRBJ2-3): EAGVAQSPRYKIIEKRQSVAFWCNPISGHATLYWYQQILGQGPKLLIQFQNNGVVDDSQLPKDRFSAERLKGVDSTLKIQPAKLEDSAVYLCASSFRPARGTDTQYFGPGTRLTVL.

The chain carries TRBV6-2 or TRBV6-3 and TRBJ2-4; 7 nucleotides align to TRBD1. Germline V CDR1 and CDR2: MNHEY, SVGEGT. The CDR3 covers 14 residues. The trim removed 8 bases at V and 2 bases at J, leaving 6 bases unmatched. DNA of the CDR3: TGTGCCAGCTGGAGACAGGGAACCAAAAACATTCAGTACTTC. Translation gives CASWRQGTKNIQYF.

This clonotype appeared a few times. This chain connects TRBV5-1 to TRBJ2-5, with D perhaps TRBD2 (6 bases). Trimming shortened V by 1 base and J by 2 bases, and 15 bases separated the two germline ends. This CDR3 region has 16 residues. CDR1 is SGHRS and CDR2 is YFSETQ in the germline V gene. DNA of the CDR3: TGCGCCAGCAGCTTGACCCCCCGGGCGGGGCAAGAGACCCAGTACTTC. Protein: CASSLTPRAGQETQYF.

This clonotype has more than one count but fewer than ten. This chain connects TRBV7-9 to TRBJ1-2, with D possibly TRBD1 on 5 matching bases. The CDR3 contains 14 residues. Trimming stripped 0 bases from V and 7 bases from J, with 12 bases between. Germline lookup yields CDR1 SEHNR and CDR2 FQNEAQ (reference sequence). This CDR3 reads CASSLARQGSGYTF. CDR3 bases: TGTGCCAGCAGCTTAGCGCGGCAGGGAAGTGGCTACACCTTC. Full variable domain (rest looked up from reference TRBV7-9 and TRBJ1-2): DTGVSQNPRHKITKRGQNVTFRCDPISEHNRLYWYRQTLGQGPEFLTYFQNEAQLEKSRLLSDRFSAERPKGSFSTLEIQRTEQGDSAMYLCASSLARQGSGYTFGSGTRLTVV.

This clonotype showed up just a few times. This chain uses TRBV21-1 with TRBJ2-3; the table calls TRBD1, which could not be checked here. TRBV21-1 is deemed a pseudogene. This CDR3 region has 17 residues. This CDR3 is CASSMGGLDSLTDTQYF. DNA of the CDR3: TGTGCCAGCAGCATGGGGGGGCTGGACAGCCTGACAGATACGCAGTATTTT.

The gene calls are TRBV29-1 and TRBJ1-1, with TRBD1 identical over 7 bases. Germline CDR1 and CDR2: SQVTM and ANQGSEA. V shed 7 bases, J shed 1 base, and the junction held 3 bases outside the gene matches. CDR3 length: 12 amino acids. DNA of the CDR3: TGCAGCGCTGGGACAGCGAACACTGAAGCTTTCTTT. It yields the protein CSAGTANTEAFF.

The V call is TRBV4-1, the J call TRBJ2-1; 7 nucleotides agree with TRBD2. The CDR3 contains 15 residues. Germline V gene lookup returns CDR1 MGHRA and CDR2 YSYEKL. J lost 8 bases, V lost 3 bases, and 10 bases had no gene match. The CDR3 DNA follows: TGCGCCAGCAGCCAGATCGCGACTAGCCCGTATGAGCAGTTCTTC. Encoded protein: CASSQIATSPYEQFF.

This clonotype was seen a few times. This chain uses TRBV7-2 with TRBJ2-1; 9 bases are a match to TRBD2. The J segment lost 5 bases and the V segment lost 5 bases, leaving 7 bases of the junction unmatched. The length of the CDR3 is 15 residues. Germline V CDR1 and CDR2: SGHTA, FQGNSA. The CDR3 sequence: CASSPQRGENNEQFF. The DNA for the CDR3 is TGTGCCAGCAGCCCCCAGCGGGGGGAAAACAATGAGCAGTTCTTC.

The table lists this clonotype with a few counts. The chain carries TRBV10-2 and TRBJ2-3; 9 bases agree with TRBD2. Trimming at V came to 10 bases and at J to 4 bases, leaving 6 bases not matched to a gene. The CDR3 runs to 13 residues. Germline values: CDR1 WSHSY, CDR2 SAAADI. The CDR3 reads CATGLAPPDTQYF. CDR3 coding DNA: TGCGCCACCGGACTAGCGCCCCCAGATACGCAGTATTTT.

V is TRBV24-1 and J is TRBJ1-1; D not resolved. CDR3 length equals 12 residues. Germline-derived CDR1 and CDR2 are KGHDR and SFDVKD. V lost 7 bases and J lost 7, with 12 bases in between. CDR3 nucleotides: TGTGCCACCAGCCCCGGTTGGGGTGAAGCTTTCTTT. Translation gives CATSPGWGEAFF.

This clonotype showed up just a few times. This chain connects TRBV27 to TRBJ1-1; TRBD1 is a possible D gene (5 bases). Trimming shortened V by 3 bases and J by 12 bases, and 17 bases separated the two germline ends. Germline assignment: CDR1 MNHEY and CDR2 SMNVEV (reference sequence). The length of the CDR3 is 13 residues. The CDR3 coding sequence is TGTGCCAGCAGTTTTATTAAGGGGCAGTGGCCTTTCTTT. Translating gives CASSFIKGQWPFF.

The V gene is TRBV10-3, the J gene TRBJ2-4; D uncertain. Per germline, CDR1 ENHRY and CDR2 SYGVKD. The CDR3 has 15 residues. The ends were cut back, 9 bases at V and 3 bases at J, with 18 bases in the middle. The CDR3 DNA follows: TGTGCCATGCCCGAGGAATGGCACAACAAAAACATTCAGTACTTC. Translating gives CAMPEEWHNKNIQYF.

A note on this clonotype: At one end, the junction sequence differs from germline, possibly due to a read error. The rearrangement uses TRBV4-2 and TRBJ2-6; D unresolved. Per germline, CDR1 LGHNA and CDR2 YNFKEQ. There are 15 residues in the CDR3. For the CDR3, the DNA is TGTGCCAGCACCCAAGAGGCTCCTGGGGCCAACGTCCTGACTTTC. As protein: CASTQEAPGANVLTF.

The genes are TRBV7-9 and TRBJ1-6, with D maybe TRBD1 (6 bases). This CDR3 contains 17 residues. Germline assignment: CDR1 SEHNR and CDR2 FQNEAQ (reference sequence). Trimming took 4 bases from V and 5 from J, leaving 18 bases between them. Written as DNA, the CDR3 is TGTGCCAGCAGCTCACCACCATCAGGACAGAATAATTCACCCCTCCACTTT. Translated, it gives CASSSPPSGQNNSPLHF.

This sequence joins TRBV6-2 or TRBV6-3 and TRBJ2-3; D not certain. The CDR3 is 13 amino acids. Trimming left V 7 bases short and J 6 bases short, with 14 bases between. The germline CDR1 and CDR2 sequences are MNHEY and SVGEGT. CDR3 nucleotide sequence: TGTGCCAGCATCAAGGGCTCATGGGATACGCAGTATTTT. Protein: CASIKGSWDTQYF.

This clonotype was recorded many times. J is TRBJ1-2 and V is TRBV7-9; no clear D gene. Germline V CDR1 and CDR2: SEHNR, FQNEAQ (reference sequence). The CDR3 totals 13 residues. Trimming pared 0 bases from V and 4 bases from J, leaving 6 bases between. In DNA, the CDR3 is TGTGCCAGCAGCTTAGCTGGATTCTATGGCTACACCTTC. It specifies CASSLAGFYGYTF. Full variable domain (remainder filled in from reference TRBV7-9 and TRBJ1-2): DTGVSQNPRHKITKRGQNVTFRCDPISEHNRLYWYRQTLGQGPEFLTYFQNEAQLEKSRLLSDRFSAERPKGSFSTLEIQRTEQGDSAMYLCASSLAGFYGYTFGSGTRLTVV.

This clonotype was picked up a small number of times. This sequence joins TRBV27 and TRBJ2-5, with a tentative D call TRBD1 (5 bases). This CDR3 region has 14 residues. Germline CDR1 MNHEY, CDR2 SMNVEV (reference sequence). The V gene lost 4 bases and the J gene lost 7 bases, with 16 bases spanning the gap. CDR3 region: CASSSVPYRWTQYF. CDR3 bases: TGTGCCAGCAGTTCGGTCCCATACAGGTGGACCCAGTACTTC.

This clonotype was picked up a small number of times. The V gene is TRBV5-1, the J gene TRBJ2-7; D remains unclear. Per germline, CDR1 SGHRS and CDR2 YFSETQ. The CDR3 spans 14 residues. V shed 0 bases and J shed 1 base, with 8 bases lying between them. The CDR3 protein is CASSLALGSYEQYF. CDR3 in DNA: TGCGCCAGCAGCTTGGCGCTGGGATCCTACGAGCAGTACTTC.

The rearrangement links TRBV12-3 or TRBV12-4 to TRBJ2-3, with D perhaps matching TRBD2 (6 bases). The V end lost 6 bases, the J end lost 4 bases, and 14 bases lay between the germline ends. CDR3 length: 14 amino acids. CDR3 in amino acids: CASSPHGGADTQYF. The CDR3, as DNA: TGTGCCAGCAGCCCCCACGGGGGTGCAGATACGCAGTATTTT.

The V gene is TRBV27, the J gene TRBJ1-6; 7 bases are shared with TRBD1. Germline lookup yields CDR1 MNHEY and CDR2 SMNVEV (reference sequence). The CDR3 spans 14 residues. J gave up 10 bases and V 6 bases, and 9 bases lay outside the gene matches. The CDR3 region has the DNA TGTGCCAGCAGCCTCAGGGGGAGTGGGTCACCCCTCCACTTT. It specifies CASSLRGSGSPLHF.

This clonotype was counted ten times or more. The chain joins TRBV4-3 to TRBJ2-5; D unresolved. From germline, CDR1 is LGHNA and CDR2 YSLEER. The CDR3 extends over 15 amino acids. V lost 0 bases to trimming and J lost 1 base, with 9 bases between them. The CDR3 loop is CASSQDVGLQETQYF. CDR3 sequence (DNA): TGCGCCAGCAGCCAAGATGTGGGCCTCCAAGAGACCCAGTACTTC.

The V and J genes are TRBV7-2 and TRBJ1-1, with D hard to call. This CDR3 comprises 14 residues. V dropped 3 bases and J dropped 1 base, with 9 bases sitting between them. CDR1 and CDR2 from the germline V gene are SGHTA and FQGNSA. CDR3 region: CASSLSSRNTEAFF. CDR3 sequence (DNA): TGTGCCAGCAGCTTGAGTTCCAGGAACACTGAAGCTTTCTTT.

The table lists this clonotype with a few counts. The rearrangement links TRBV5-5 to TRBJ2-7; TRBD2 is a possible D gene (6 bases). The germline V gene has CDR1 SGHKS and CDR2 YYEKEE (reference sequence). Trimming removed 4 bases at V and 2 bases at J, with 16 bases between. The CDR3 sequence is 15 residues long. The CDR3 DNA sequence: TGTGCCAGCAGCACATTCGCGGGGTTTGCCTACGAGCAGTACTTC. Translation: CASSTFAGFAYEQYF.